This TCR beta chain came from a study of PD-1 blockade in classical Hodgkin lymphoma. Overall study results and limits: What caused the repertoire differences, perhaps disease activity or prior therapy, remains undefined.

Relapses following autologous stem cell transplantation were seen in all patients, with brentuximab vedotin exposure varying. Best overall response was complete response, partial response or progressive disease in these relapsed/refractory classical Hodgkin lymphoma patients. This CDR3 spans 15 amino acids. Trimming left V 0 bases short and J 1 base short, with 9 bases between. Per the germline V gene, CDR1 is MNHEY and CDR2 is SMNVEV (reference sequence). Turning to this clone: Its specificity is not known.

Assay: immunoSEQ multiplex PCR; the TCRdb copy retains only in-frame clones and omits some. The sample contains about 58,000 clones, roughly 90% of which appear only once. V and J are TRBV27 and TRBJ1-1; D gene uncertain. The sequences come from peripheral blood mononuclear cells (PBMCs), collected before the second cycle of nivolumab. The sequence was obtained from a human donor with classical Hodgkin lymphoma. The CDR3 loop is CASSLSTLQNTEAFF. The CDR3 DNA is TGTGCCAGCAGTTTATCTACTCTCCAGAACACTGAAGCTTTCTTT.